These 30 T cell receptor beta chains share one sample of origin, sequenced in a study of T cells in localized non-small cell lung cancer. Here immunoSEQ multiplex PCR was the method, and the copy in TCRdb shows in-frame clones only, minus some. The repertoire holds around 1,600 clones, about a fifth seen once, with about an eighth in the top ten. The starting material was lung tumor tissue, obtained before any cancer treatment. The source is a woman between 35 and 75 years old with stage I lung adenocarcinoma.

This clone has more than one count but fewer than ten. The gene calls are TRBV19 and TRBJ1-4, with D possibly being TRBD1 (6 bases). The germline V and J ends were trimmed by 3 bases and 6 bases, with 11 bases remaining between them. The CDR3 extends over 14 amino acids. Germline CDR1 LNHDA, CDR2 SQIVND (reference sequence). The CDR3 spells CASSMSGEHEKLFF. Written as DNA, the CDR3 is TGTGCCAGTAGTATGTCAGGGGAGCATGAAAAACTGTTTTTT.

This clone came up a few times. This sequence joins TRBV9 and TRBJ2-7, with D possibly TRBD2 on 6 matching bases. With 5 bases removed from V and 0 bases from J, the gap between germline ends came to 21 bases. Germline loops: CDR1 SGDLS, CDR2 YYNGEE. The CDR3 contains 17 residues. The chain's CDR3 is CASSEFWRAQSSYEQYF. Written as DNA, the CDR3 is TGTGCCAGCAGTGAATTTTGGAGGGCACAGAGCTCCTACGAGCAGTACTTC.

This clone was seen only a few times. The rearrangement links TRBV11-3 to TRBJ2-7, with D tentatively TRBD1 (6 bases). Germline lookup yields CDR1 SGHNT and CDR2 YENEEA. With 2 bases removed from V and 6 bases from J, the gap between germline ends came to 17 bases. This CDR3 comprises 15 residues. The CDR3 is CASSLWAGVTGEQYF. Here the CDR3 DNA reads TGTGCCAGCAGCTTATGGGCAGGGGTGACGGGCGAGCAGTACTTC.

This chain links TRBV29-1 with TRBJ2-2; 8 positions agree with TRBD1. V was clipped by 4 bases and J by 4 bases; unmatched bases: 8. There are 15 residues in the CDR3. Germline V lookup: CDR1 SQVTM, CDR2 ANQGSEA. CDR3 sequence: CSVGSGGSVTGELFF. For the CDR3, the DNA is TGCAGCGTTGGGTCAGGGGGCAGCGTCACCGGGGAGCTGTTTTTT.

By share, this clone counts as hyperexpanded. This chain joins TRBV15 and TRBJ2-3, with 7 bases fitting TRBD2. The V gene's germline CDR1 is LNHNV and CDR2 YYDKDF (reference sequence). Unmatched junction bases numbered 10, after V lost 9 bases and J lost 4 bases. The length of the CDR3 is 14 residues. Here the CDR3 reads CATREAGVSDTQYF. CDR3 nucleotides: TGTGCCACGAGAGAGGCGGGGGTATCAGATACGCAGTATTTT.

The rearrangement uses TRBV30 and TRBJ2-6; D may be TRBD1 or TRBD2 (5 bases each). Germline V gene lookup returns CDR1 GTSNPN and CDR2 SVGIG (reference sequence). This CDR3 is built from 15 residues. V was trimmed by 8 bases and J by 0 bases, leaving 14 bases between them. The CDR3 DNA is TGTGCCAGGGGACGGGGATTCTCTGGGGCCAACGTCCTGACTTTC. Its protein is CARGRGFSGANVLTF. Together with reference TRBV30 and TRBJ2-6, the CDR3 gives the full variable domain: SQTIHQWPATLVQPVGSPLSLECTVEGTSNPNLYWYRQAAGRGLQLLFYSVGIGQISSEVPQNLSASRPQDRQFILSSKKLLLSDSGFYLCARGRGFSGANVLTFGAGSRLTVL.

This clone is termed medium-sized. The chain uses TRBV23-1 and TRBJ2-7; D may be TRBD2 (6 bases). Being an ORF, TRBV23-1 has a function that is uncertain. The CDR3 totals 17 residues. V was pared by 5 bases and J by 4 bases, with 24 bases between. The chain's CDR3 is CASSWGVENSMGYEQYF. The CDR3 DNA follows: TGCGCCAGCAGTTGGGGGGTGGAAAATTCAATGGGTTACGAGCAGTACTTC.

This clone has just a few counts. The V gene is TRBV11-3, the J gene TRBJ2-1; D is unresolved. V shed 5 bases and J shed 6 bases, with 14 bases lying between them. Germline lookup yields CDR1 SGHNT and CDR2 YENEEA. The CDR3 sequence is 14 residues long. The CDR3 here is CASSQGTEPNEQFF. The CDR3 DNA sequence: TGTGCCAGCAGCCAAGGAACCGAGCCCAATGAGCAGTTCTTC.

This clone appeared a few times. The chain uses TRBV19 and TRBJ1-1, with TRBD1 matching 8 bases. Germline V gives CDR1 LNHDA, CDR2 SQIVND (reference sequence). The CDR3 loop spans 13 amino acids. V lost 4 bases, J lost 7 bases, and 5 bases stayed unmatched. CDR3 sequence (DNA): TGTGCCAGTAGTAGCAGGGGGCACGGTGAAGCTTTCTTT. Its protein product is CASSSRGHGEAFF.

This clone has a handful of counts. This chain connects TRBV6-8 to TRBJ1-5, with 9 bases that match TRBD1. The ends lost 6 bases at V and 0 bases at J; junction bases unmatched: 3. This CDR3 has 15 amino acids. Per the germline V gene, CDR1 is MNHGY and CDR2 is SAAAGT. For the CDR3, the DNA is TGTGCCAGCAGATCGACAGGGGGTAGCAATCAGCCCCAGCATTTT. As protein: CASRSTGGSNQPQHF.

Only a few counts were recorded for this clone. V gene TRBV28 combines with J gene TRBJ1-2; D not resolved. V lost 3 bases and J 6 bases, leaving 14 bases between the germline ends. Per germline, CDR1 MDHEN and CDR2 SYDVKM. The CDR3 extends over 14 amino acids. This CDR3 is CASSLPSALNGYTF. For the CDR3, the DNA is TGTGCCAGCAGTTTGCCGTCAGCTTTGAATGGCTACACCTTC.

The CDR3 region is CASSGGEGYYGYTF. CDR3 DNA: TGTGCCAGCAGTGGGGGAGAGGGCTACTATGGCTACACCTTC. The chain uses TRBV25-1 and TRBJ1-2; D gene ambiguous. With 4 bases removed from V and 3 bases from J, the gap between germline ends came to 12 bases. Looked up from germline, CDR1 is MGHDK and CDR2 is SYGVNS. The CDR3 is made up of 14 amino acids.

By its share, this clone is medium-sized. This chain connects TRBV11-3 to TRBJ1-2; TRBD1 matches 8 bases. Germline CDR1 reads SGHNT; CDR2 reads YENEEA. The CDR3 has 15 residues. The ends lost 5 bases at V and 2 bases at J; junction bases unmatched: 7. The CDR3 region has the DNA TGTGCCAGCAGCCCAAACGGACAGGGCAACTATGGCTACACCTTC. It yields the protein CASSPNGQGNYGYTF.

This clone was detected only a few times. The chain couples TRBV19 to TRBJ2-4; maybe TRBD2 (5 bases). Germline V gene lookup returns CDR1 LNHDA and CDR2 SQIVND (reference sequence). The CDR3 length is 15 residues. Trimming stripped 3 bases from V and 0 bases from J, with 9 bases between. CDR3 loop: CASSIQGGAKNIQYF. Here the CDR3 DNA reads TGTGCCAGTAGTATCCAAGGAGGAGCCAAAAACATTCAGTACTTC.

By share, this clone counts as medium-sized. CDR3 residues: CASSRDRDWGPGIYEQYF. The CDR3 nucleotides are TGTGCCAGCAGCCGGGACAGGGATTGGGGGCCGGGTATCTACGAGCAGTACTTC. The genes are TRBV11-3 and TRBJ2-7, with TRBD1 matching over 9 bases. The germline V gene has CDR1 SGHNT and CDR2 YENEEA. The V segment lost 5 bases and the J segment 3 bases; nucleotides outside the gene matches: 17. CDR3 length: 18 amino acids.

CDR3 DNA: TGTGCCAGCAGTTTTAGTAACGGGGCAGGCTATGGCTACACCTTC. Translating gives CASSFSNGAGYGYTF. The chain links TRBV9 to TRBJ1-2; D perhaps matches TRBD1 (5 bases). The CDR3 totals 15 residues. Trimming took off 5 bases at V and 4 bases at J, with 18 bases between the two ends. Germline assignment: CDR1 SGDLS and CDR2 YYNGEE.

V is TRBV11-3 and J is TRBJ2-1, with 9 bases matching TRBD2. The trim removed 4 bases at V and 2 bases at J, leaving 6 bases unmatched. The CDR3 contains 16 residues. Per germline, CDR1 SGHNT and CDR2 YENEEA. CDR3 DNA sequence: TGTGCCAGCAGCTCCATGACTAGCGGCCCCTACAATGAGCAGTTCTTC. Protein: CASSSMTSGPYNEQFF.

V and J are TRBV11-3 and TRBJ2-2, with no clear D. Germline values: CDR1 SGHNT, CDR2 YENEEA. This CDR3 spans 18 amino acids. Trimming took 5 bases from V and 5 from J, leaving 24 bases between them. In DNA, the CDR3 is TGTGCCAGCAGCCGAGTATCGGACGGACCACTCTCGACCGGGGAGCTGTTTTTT. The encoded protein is CASSRVSDGPLSTGELFF.

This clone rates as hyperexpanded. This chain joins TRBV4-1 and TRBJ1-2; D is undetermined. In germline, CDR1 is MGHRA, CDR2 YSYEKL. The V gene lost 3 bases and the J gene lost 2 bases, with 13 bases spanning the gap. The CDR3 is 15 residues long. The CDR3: CASSQAAGENYGYTF. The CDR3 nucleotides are TGCGCCAGCAGCCAGGCCGCCGGGGAGAACTATGGCTACACCTTC.

For the CDR3, the DNA is TGTGCCAGCACCCCCCAGCAACCGTACAATGAGCAGTTCTTC. Translating gives CASTPQQPYNEQFF. The chain combines TRBV6-7 with TRBJ2-1; no clear D gene. TRBV6-7 is identified as an open reading frame with a role that is uncertain. V shed 7 bases and J shed 4 bases, with 14 bases lying between them. The CDR3 consists of 14 residues.

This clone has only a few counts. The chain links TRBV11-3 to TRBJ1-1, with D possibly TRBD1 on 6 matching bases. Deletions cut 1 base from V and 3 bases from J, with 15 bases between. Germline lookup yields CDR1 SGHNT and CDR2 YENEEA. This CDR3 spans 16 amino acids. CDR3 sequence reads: CASSLGHRAADTEAFF. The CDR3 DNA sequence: TGTGCCAGCAGCTTAGGACACAGGGCAGCGGACACTGAAGCTTTCTTT.

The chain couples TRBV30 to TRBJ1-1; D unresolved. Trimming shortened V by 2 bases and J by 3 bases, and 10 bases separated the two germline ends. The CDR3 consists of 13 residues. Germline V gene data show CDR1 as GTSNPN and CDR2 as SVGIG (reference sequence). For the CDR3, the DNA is TGTGCCTGGAGTCGAGGGAGCGACACTGAAGCTTTCTTT. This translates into CAWSRGSDTEAFF.

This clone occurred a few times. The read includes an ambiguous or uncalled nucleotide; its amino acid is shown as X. The CDR3 DNA reads as TGCGCGCGGGGGGKGGAGGGGTATGGCTACACCTTC. Its translation: CARGXEGYGYTF. The rearrangement links TRBV10-1 to TRBJ1-2, with TRBD1 as a possible D gene (5 bases). Germline V gene lookup returns CDR1 WNHNN and CDR2 SYGVQD (reference sequence). The CDR3 runs to 12 residues.

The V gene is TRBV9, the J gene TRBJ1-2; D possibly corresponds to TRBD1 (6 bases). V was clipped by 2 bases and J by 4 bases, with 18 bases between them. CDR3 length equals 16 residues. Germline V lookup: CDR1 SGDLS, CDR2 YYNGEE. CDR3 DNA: TGTGCCAGCAGCGTCATCGGTGCAGGGGCGACCTATGGCTACACCTTC. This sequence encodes CASSVIGAGATYGYTF.

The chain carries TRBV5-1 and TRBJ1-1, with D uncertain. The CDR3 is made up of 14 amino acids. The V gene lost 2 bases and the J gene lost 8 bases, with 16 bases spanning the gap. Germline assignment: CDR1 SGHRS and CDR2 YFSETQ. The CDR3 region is CASSLRSRAVEAFF. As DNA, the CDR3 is TGCGCCAGCAGCTTAAGATCGCGTGCCGTCGAAGCTTTCTTT. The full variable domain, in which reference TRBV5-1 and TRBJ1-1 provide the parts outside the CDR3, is KAGVTQTPRYLIKTRGQQVTLSCSPISGHRSVSWYQQTPGQGLQFLFEYFSETQRNKGNFPGRFSGRQFSNSRSEMNVSTLELGDSALYLCASSLRSRAVEAFFGQGTRLTVV.

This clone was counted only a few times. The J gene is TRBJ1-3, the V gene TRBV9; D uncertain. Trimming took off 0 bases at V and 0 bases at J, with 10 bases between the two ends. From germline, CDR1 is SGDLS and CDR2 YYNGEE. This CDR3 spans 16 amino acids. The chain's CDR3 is CASSVVASPSGNTIYF. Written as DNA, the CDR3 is TGTGCCAGCAGCGTAGTTGCCAGCCCCTCTGGAAACACCATATATTTT. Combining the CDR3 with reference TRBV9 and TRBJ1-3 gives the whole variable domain DSGVTQTPKHLITATGQRVTLRCSPRSGDLSVYWYQQSLDQGLQFLIQYYNGEERAKGNILERFSAQQFPDLHSELNLSSLELGDSALYFCASSVVASPSGNTIYFGEGSWLTVV.

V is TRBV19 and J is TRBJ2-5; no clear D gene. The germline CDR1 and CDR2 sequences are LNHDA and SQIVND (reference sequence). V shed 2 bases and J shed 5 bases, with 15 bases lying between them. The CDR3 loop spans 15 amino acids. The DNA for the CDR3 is TGTGCCAGTAGTATACGGACCGCTCAGGCGGAGACCCAGTACTTC. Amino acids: CASSIRTAQAETQYF.

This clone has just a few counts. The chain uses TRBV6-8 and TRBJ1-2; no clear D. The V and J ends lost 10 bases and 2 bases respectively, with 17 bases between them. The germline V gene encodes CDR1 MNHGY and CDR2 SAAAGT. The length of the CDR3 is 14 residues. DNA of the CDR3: TGTGCCATCAACCAGAAGGAGGTCAACTATGGCTACACCTTC. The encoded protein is CAINQKEVNYGYTF.

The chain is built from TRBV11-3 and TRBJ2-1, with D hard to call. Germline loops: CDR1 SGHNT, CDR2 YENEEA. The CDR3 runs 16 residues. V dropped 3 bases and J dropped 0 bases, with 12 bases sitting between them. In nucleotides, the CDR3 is TGTGCCAGCAGCTTTCTCCCCTTGAGCTCCTACAATGAGCAGTTCTTC. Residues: CASSFLPLSSYNEQFF. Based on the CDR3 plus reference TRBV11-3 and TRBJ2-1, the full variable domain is EAGVVQSPRYKIIEKKQPVAFWCNPISGHNTLYWYLQNLGQGPELLIRYENEEAVDDSQLPKDRFSAERLKGVDSTLKIQPAELGDSAVYLCASSFLPLSSYNEQFFGPGTRLTVL.

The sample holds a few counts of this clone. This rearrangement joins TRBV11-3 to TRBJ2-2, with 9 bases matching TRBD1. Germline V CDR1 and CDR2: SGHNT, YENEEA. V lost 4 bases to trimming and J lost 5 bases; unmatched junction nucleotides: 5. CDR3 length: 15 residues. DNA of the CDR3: TGTGCCAGCAGCTCAACAGGGGGCGCAACCGGGGAGCTGTTTTTT. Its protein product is CASSSTGGATGELFF. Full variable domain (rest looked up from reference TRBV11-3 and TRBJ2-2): EAGVVQSPRYKIIEKKQPVAFWCNPISGHNTLYWYLQNLGQGPELLIRYENEEAVDDSQLPKDRFSAERLKGVDSTLKIQPAELGDSAVYLCASSSTGGATGELFFGEGSRLTVL.